The 2 T cell receptor beta chains given below trace back to one sample, sequenced in a study of shared clonotypes between healthy human individuals. Measured with immunoSEQ multiplex PCR; TCRdb has only the in-frame clones, and not every one. The sample includes 1,400,000 or so clones, about 98.5% seen only once; the top ten take approximately 0.4%. Sequenced material: naive CD4+ T cells sorted from blood. Subset reported: CD45RA+ positively selected. The receptors originated from a man aged 25 to 40 in good health.

This chain joins TRBV18 and TRBJ2-3; D is uncertain. V was trimmed by 5 bases and J by 1 base, leaving 13 bases between them. Germline V gives CDR1 KGHSH, CDR2 LQKENI. CDR3 length equals 15 residues. CDR3 region: CASSKSTEGTDTQYF. The CDR3 bases are TGTGCCAGCTCAAAGTCCACCGAGGGCACAGATACGCAGTATTTT.

The chain links TRBV29-1 to TRBJ1-4; 7 bases are shared with TRBD1. CDR1 SQVTM and CDR2 ANQGSEA come from the germline V gene. The J segment lost 7 bases and the V segment lost 7 bases, leaving 6 bases of the junction unmatched. This CDR3 contains 12 residues. CDR3 DNA sequence: TGCAGCGGGGGACAGCACTCTGAAAAACTGTTTTTT. Translation gives CSGGQHSEKLFF.